This T cell receptor (beta chain) was found in a study of beta chain features in type 1 diabetes. In the case of this clone: Its target is not known.

Study-wide findings and caveats: A cDNA-based sequencing approach could over-represent cells with high TCR expression.

The authors took one heparinised blood draw, averaging approximately 120 mL, from each donor. CDR1 is LNHDA and CDR2 is SQIVND in the germline V gene (reference sequence). V was trimmed by 3 bases and J by 7 bases, leaving 7 bases between them. The CDR3 sequence is 12 residues long. The study reverse transcribed the entire isolated RNA, so it sequenced expressed TCRB transcripts. The data were produced by immunoSEQ multiplex PCR, yet TCRdb's version contains in-frame clones alone and is incomplete. This repertoire shows 620,000 or so clones, around 15% found once; its top ten account for approximately 0.099%.

This chain uses TRBV19 with TRBJ1-5; D unclear. This TCR came from a man aged 18 to 35 in good health. Sequencing was done on a sample of naive CD4+ T cells from blood. The CDR3 DNA sequence: TGTGCCAGTAGTATTCCACGGCAGCCCCAGCATTTT. Residues: CASSIPRQPQHF.